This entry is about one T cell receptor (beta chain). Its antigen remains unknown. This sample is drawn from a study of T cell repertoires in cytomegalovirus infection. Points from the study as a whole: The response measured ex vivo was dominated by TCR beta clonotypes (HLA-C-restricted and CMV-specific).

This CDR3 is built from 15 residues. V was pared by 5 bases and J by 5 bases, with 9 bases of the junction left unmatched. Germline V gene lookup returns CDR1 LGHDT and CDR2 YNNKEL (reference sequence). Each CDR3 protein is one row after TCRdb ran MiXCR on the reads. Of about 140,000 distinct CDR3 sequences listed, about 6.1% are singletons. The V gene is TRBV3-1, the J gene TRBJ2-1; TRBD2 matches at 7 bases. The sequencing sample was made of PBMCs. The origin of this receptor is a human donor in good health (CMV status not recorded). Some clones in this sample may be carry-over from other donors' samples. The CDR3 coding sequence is TGTGCCAGCAGCGCAAGCGGGACTATCCACAATGAGCAGTTCTTC. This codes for CASSASGTIHNEQFF.